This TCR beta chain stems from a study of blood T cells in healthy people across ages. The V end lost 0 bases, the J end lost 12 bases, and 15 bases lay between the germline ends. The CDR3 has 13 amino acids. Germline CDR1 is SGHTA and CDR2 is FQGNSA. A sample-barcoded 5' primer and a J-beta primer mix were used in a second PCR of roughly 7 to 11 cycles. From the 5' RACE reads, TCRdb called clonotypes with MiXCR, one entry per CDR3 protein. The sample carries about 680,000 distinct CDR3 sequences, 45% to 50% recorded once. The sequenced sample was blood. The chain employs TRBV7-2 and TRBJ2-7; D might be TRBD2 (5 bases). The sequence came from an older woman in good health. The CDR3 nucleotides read TGTGCCAGCAGCTTAGCGCACAGCCGCGCGGGGTACTTC. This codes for CASSLAHSRAGYF.